This passage covers 32 T cell receptor beta chains from one sample sequenced in a study of blood T cell repertoires in COVID-19. Clones were sequenced by immunoSEQ multiplex PCR, and TCRdb holds only the in-frame ones, with some missing. The sample has around 67,000 clones, around 83% seen once. The specimen sequenced was peripheral blood. The receptors were gathered from a man aged 45-60 years with active COVID-19.

This clone was seen more than once but under ten times. This sequence joins TRBV28 and TRBJ2-7; possible D gene TRBD1, 6 bases. V lost 8 bases and J lost 3, with 20 bases in between. Germline V gene lookup returns CDR1 MDHEN and CDR2 SYDVKM. The CDR3 has 15 amino acids. CDR3 in amino acids: CASSIRGEILYEQYF. The CDR3 bases are TGTGCCAGCTCCATCAGGGGAGAGATCCTCTACGAGCAGTACTTC.

The rearrangement joins TRBV28 to TRBJ2-1, with 7 nucleotides matching TRBD1. J was trimmed by 4 bases and V by 6 bases; bases with no gene match: 15. From germline, CDR1 is MDHEN and CDR2 SYDVKM. The CDR3 consists of 17 residues. The CDR3: CASSTLIRDRGYNEQFF. CDR3 in DNA: TGTGCCAGCAGCACACTAATCCGGGACAGAGGATACAATGAGCAGTTCTTC.

This chain links TRBV3-1 (or the pseudogene TRBV3-2) with TRBJ2-7, with 9 positions matching TRBD1. CDR3 size: 20 residues. J gave up 0 bases and V 5 bases, and 20 bases lay outside the gene matches. The germline gives CDR1 LGHDT, CDR2 YNNKEL (reference sequence). CDR3 residues: CASSFTGTGRPMVPSYEQYF. In DNA, the CDR3 is TGTGCCAGCAGCTTCACCGGGACAGGGAGACCCATGGTACCCTCCTACGAGCAGTACTTC.

A single count supports this clone. The chain recombines TRBV18 with TRBJ1-6; 7 nucleotides match TRBD1. The CDR3 is 14 amino acids. Germline V lookup: CDR1 KGHSH, CDR2 LQKENI. V gave up 1 base and J gave up 7 bases; unmatched junction bases: 1. CDR3 sequence (DNA): TGTGCCAGCTCACCACAGGGACAGAATTCACCCCTCCACTTT. Translation gives CASSPQGQNSPLHF.

The chain is built from TRBV6-1 and TRBJ2-5, with D perhaps matching TRBD1 (6 bases). The V and J ends lost 1 base and 5 bases respectively, with 11 bases between them. The germline V gene encodes CDR1 MNHNS and CDR2 SASEGT. This CDR3 has 14 amino acids. CDR3 sequence reads: CASSEGTVGETQYF. DNA for the CDR3: TGTGCCAGCAGTGAAGGGACAGTAGGCGAGACCCAGTACTTC.

The chain has TRBV12-3 or TRBV12-4 and TRBJ1-2; 7 bases agree with TRBD1. V was clipped by 4 bases and J by 8 bases; unmatched bases: 4. The CDR3 has 12 residues. The CDR3 DNA reads as TGTGCCAGCAGTTCCTACAGGGGAGGCTACACCTTC. This translates into CASSSYRGGYTF.

The genes are TRBV7-2 and TRBJ2-7; D is possibly TRBD1 (5 bases). CDR1 is SGHTA and CDR2 is FQGNSA in the germline V gene. V was clipped by 3 bases and J by 9 bases, with 15 bases between them. The CDR3 runs 13 residues. CDR3 coding DNA: TGTGCCAGCAGCTTTTCGGGCGCCCAGGGGCAGTACTTC. This gives the protein CASSFSGAQGQYF.

This chain uses TRBV5-5 with TRBJ1-2; TRBD1 is a possible D gene (5 bases). The CDR3 is 14 amino acids. V was pared by 0 bases and J by 3 bases, with 9 bases between. Germline-derived CDR1 and CDR2 are SGHKS and YYEKEE (reference sequence). The CDR3 sequence: CASSLAGRDYGYTF. The CDR3 coding sequence is TGTGCCAGCAGCTTGGCTGGCAGGGACTATGGCTACACCTTC.

This chain connects TRBV7-3 to TRBJ2-3; 8 bases map to TRBD2. The CDR3 is made up of 14 amino acids. V lost 5 bases, J lost 6 bases, and 7 bases stayed unmatched. CDR1 is SGHTA and CDR2 is FQGTGA in the germline V gene. The CDR3 DNA is TGTGCCAGCAGCCCCGGACTAGCAGAGGATACGCAGTATTTT. This translates into CASSPGLAEDTQYF.

The chain links TRBV18 to TRBJ2-2; D is perhaps TRBD2 (6 bases). The CDR3 loop spans 17 amino acids. V lost 2 bases, J lost 2 bases, and 15 bases lay in between. Germline V CDR1 and CDR2: KGHSH, LQKENI. The DNA for the CDR3 is TGTGCCAGCTCACCATCGGGTCGGGGGACCAACACCGGGGAGCTGTTTTTT. It yields the protein CASSPSGRGTNTGELFF. Full variable domain (rest looked up from reference TRBV18 and TRBJ2-2): NAGVMQNPRHLVRRRGQEARLRCSPMKGHSHVYWYRQLPEEGLKFMVYLQKENIIDESGMPKERFSAEFPKEGPSILRIQQVVRGDSAAYFCASSPSGRGTNTGELFFGEGSRLTVL.

This rearrangement joins TRBV28 to TRBJ1-4; weak D call: TRBD1 (6 bases). The CDR3 length is 12 residues. Germline V CDR1 and CDR2: MDHEN, SYDVKM. The V gene lost 8 bases and the J gene lost 8 bases, with 12 bases spanning the gap. The CDR3 is CASQGPVEKLFF. Here the CDR3 DNA reads TGTGCCAGCCAGGGGCCCGTCGAAAAACTGTTTTTT.

The chain uses TRBV13 and TRBJ2-3; the D is unclear. The V and J ends lost 5 bases and 2 bases respectively, with 14 bases between them. Germline-derived CDR1 and CDR2 are PRHDT and FYEKMQ (reference sequence). This CDR3 has 15 residues. This chain's CDR3 is CASSLEVGPTDTQYF. DNA of the CDR3: TGTGCCAGCAGCCTAGAGGTTGGGCCCACAGATACGCAGTATTTT.

This clone has only one observation. This chain joins TRBV2 and TRBJ1-5; D is possibly TRBD1 (6 bases). V was pared by 7 bases and J by 2 bases, with 12 bases between. The CDR3 has 14 residues. The V gene's germline CDR1 is SNHLY and CDR2 FYNNEI. CDR3 sequence reads: CASTKAGGNQPQHF. DNA for the CDR3: TGTGCCAGCACTAAGGCAGGGGGCAATCAGCCCCAGCATTTT.

The chain links TRBV6-8 to TRBJ1-2, with 8 bases aligning to TRBD1. From germline, CDR1 is MNHGY and CDR2 SAAAGT. V shed 5 bases, J shed 11 bases, and the junction held 13 bases outside the gene matches. The CDR3 sequence is 14 residues long. CDR3 coding DNA: TGTGCCAGCAGTCCTCATTCTAGGACAGGGTTATACACCTTC. Translated, it gives CASSPHSRTGLYTF.

This clone was recorded only once. The chain uses TRBV15 and TRBJ1-2, with 7 bases matching TRBD1. The CDR3 runs 16 residues. V shed 1 base, J shed 5 bases, and the junction held 10 bases outside the gene matches. Germline V gene lookup returns CDR1 LNHNV and CDR2 YYDKDF (reference sequence). This CDR3 reads CATSRADRSWGYGYTF. As DNA, the CDR3 is TGTGCCACCAGCAGAGCGGACAGGAGCTGGGGGTATGGCTACACCTTC. The variable domain in full, completed from reference TRBV15 and TRBJ1-2, reads DAMVIQNPRYQVTQFGKPVTLSCSQTLNHNVMYWYQQKSSQAPKLLFHYYDKDFNNEADTPDNFQSRRPNTSFCFLDIRSPGLGDTAMYLCATSRADRSWGYGYTFGSGTRLTVV.

The chain uses TRBV5-1 and TRBJ1-5, with D hard to call. Trimming left V 5 bases short and J 2 bases short, with 11 bases between. The germline V gene has CDR1 SGHRS and CDR2 YFSETQ. CDR3 length: 14 amino acids. The CDR3 DNA is TGCGCCAGCAGGGAGGGTCTTGGCAATCAGCCCCAGCATTTT. Its protein is CASREGLGNQPQHF.

The chain joins TRBV24-1 to TRBJ1-2; no definite D call. This CDR3 is built from 13 residues. Germline V CDR1 and CDR2: KGHDR, SFDVKD. The V gene lost 4 bases and the J gene lost 8 bases, with 13 bases spanning the gap. The CDR3 DNA sequence: TGTGCCACCAGTGAACGGGAAATGGGAGGCTACACCTTC. This codes for CATSEREMGGYTF.

The DNA for the CDR3 is TGTGCCAGCAGCTTGGGGGTAGCGGCCTACAATGAGCAGTTCTTC. Residues: CASSLGVAAYNEQFF. The chain is built from TRBV7-9 and TRBJ2-1; a possible D gene is TRBD2 (6 bases). Deletions cut 3 bases from V and 2 bases from J, with 11 bases between. Germline assignment: CDR1 SEHNR and CDR2 FQNEAQ (reference sequence). The CDR3 is 15 residues long.

The chain has TRBV3-1 (or the pseudogene TRBV3-2) and TRBJ1-2; D call uncertain. CDR3 length equals 13 residues. From germline, CDR1 is LGHDT and CDR2 YNNKEL (reference sequence). Trimming removed 2 bases at V and 2 bases at J, with 6 bases between. CDR3 in amino acids: CASSQIQNYGYTF. As DNA, the CDR3 is TGTGCCAGCAGCCAAATCCAGAACTATGGCTACACCTTC.

The V and J genes are TRBV5-1 and TRBJ2-3, with TRBD2 identical over 7 bases. Germline-derived CDR1 and CDR2 are SGHRS and YFSETQ. V lost 4 bases, J lost 1 base, and 9 bases stayed unmatched. This CDR3 has 16 amino acids. The CDR3 spells CASSPSSSGRTDTQYF. In DNA form, the CDR3 reads TGCGCCAGCAGCCCATCATCTAGCGGACGCACAGATACGCAGTATTTT.

The chain combines TRBV5-4 with TRBJ2-1; 11 bases agree with TRBD2. Per germline, CDR1 SGHNT and CDR2 YYREEE (reference sequence). The CDR3 is 16 amino acids. J was trimmed by 3 bases and V by 3 bases; bases with no gene match: 5. The CDR3 sequence is CASSSPSGGHYNEQFF. As DNA, the CDR3 is TGTGCCAGCAGCTCCCCTAGCGGGGGGCACTACAATGAGCAGTTCTTC.

The chain uses TRBV3-1 (or the pseudogene TRBV3-2) and TRBJ2-2, with 7 bases fitting TRBD1. Germline CDR1 LGHDT, CDR2 YNNKEL (reference sequence). The CDR3 sequence is 17 residues long. V was clipped by 4 bases and J by 1 base; unmatched bases: 9. CDR3 sequence: CASSRPQGPVNTGELFF. The DNA of the CDR3 is TGTGCCAGCAGCCGACCACAGGGGCCTGTGAACACCGGGGAGCTGTTTTTT.

The J gene is TRBJ2-3, the V gene TRBV5-4, with 12 positions matching TRBD2. With 4 bases clipped from V and 4 bases from J, the junction kept 13 bases outside the gene matches. The length of the CDR3 is 18 residues. In germline, CDR1 is SGHNT, CDR2 YYREEE (reference sequence). This CDR3 reads CASSPSLAGGDVADTQYF. The CDR3 DNA is TGTGCCAGCAGCCCTTCCCTAGCGGGGGGGGATGTTGCAGATACGCAGTATTTT.

CDR3 loop: CASSNGLAVTDTQYF. CDR3 bases: TGTGCCAGCAGCAATGGACTAGCGGTCACAGATACGCAGTATTTT. The rearrangement uses TRBV3-1 (or the pseudogene TRBV3-2) and TRBJ2-3; 10 positions match TRBD2. This CDR3 has 15 amino acids. Germline V CDR1 and CDR2: LGHDT, YNNKEL (reference sequence). J lost 2 bases, V lost 5 bases, and 4 bases had no gene match.

The chain is built from TRBV21-1 and TRBJ1-5. TRBV21-1 is described as a pseudogene. The CDR3 length is 16 residues. Here the CDR3 DNA reads TGTGCCAGCAGCAGGAGGAGGGAAATAATCGACCAGCCCCAGCATTTT. Protein sequence: CASSRRREIIDQPQHF.

Ten or more counts support this clone. The V gene is TRBV15, the J gene TRBJ1-1; TRBD1 might be the D (5 bases). Trimming shortened V by 0 bases and J by 4 bases, and 9 bases separated the two germline ends. The CDR3 runs 14 residues. CDR1 and CDR2 (germline): LNHNV, YYDKDF (reference sequence). The CDR3 nucleotides are TGTGCCACCAGCAGAGATACAGGCCTCACTGAAGCTTTCTTT. The encoded protein is CATSRDTGLTEAFF.

The chain carries TRBV19 and TRBJ2-1, with 7 bases lining up with TRBD2. V lost 5 bases, J lost 6 bases, and 10 bases stayed unmatched. CDR3 size: 15 residues. Germline loops: CDR1 LNHDA, CDR2 SQIVND (reference sequence). The CDR3 coding sequence is TGTGCCAGTAGTCCCCGGGACTACCAACCCAATGAGCAGTTCTTC. Translated: CASSPRDYQPNEQFF.

This clone has a handful of counts. This chain links TRBV6-6 with TRBJ2-3; 7 nucleotides agree with TRBD2. This CDR3 has 14 residues. The germline gives CDR1 MNHNY, CDR2 SVGAGI (reference sequence). The V gene end was trimmed by 7 bases and the J gene end by 4 bases; junction bases not matched to a gene: 8. In nucleotides, the CDR3 is TGTGCCAGCAAAATCCTAGCGGAGGCAGATACGCAGTATTTT. Protein product: CASKILAEADTQYF.

The chain employs TRBV11-2 and TRBJ2-5; no firm D call. Trimming removed 3 bases from V and 3 bases from J, with 8 bases in between. Per germline, CDR1 SGHAT and CDR2 FQNNGV. The CDR3 consists of 13 residues. CDR3 coding DNA: TGTGCCAGCAGCTTTCGACTTGAAGAGACCCAGTACTTC. Its protein product is CASSFRLEETQYF.

The J gene is TRBJ2-5, the V gene TRBV27, with 8 nucleotides matching TRBD2. Germline loops: CDR1 MNHEY, CDR2 SMNVEV (reference sequence). Trimming cost V 5 bases and J 5 bases; bases outside gene matches: 10. This CDR3 has 15 residues. CDR3 DNA: TGTGCCAGCAGTCTCCAAGCGGGAGCGTGGGAGACCCAGTACTTC. This gives the protein CASSLQAGAWETQYF.

This rearrangement joins TRBV5-4 to TRBJ2-7, with D hard to call. The CDR3 is 13 amino acids. Trimming removed 5 bases at V and 0 bases at J, with 9 bases between. The germline CDR1 and CDR2 sequences are SGHNT and YYREEE (reference sequence). CDR3 DNA: TGTGCCAGCAGGACGGAGAGCTCCTACGAGCAGTACTTC. It translates to CASRTESSYEQYF.

The chain couples TRBV30 to TRBJ2-3; D not certain. Trimming left V 3 bases short and J 4 bases short, with 20 bases between. The CDR3 runs 16 residues. Germline CDR1 reads GTSNPN; CDR2 reads SVGIG (reference sequence). In DNA form, the CDR3 reads TGTGCCTGGAGAAACTTCGACTCACCCACGGCAGATACGCAGTATTTT. Protein sequence: CAWRNFDSPTADTQYF.